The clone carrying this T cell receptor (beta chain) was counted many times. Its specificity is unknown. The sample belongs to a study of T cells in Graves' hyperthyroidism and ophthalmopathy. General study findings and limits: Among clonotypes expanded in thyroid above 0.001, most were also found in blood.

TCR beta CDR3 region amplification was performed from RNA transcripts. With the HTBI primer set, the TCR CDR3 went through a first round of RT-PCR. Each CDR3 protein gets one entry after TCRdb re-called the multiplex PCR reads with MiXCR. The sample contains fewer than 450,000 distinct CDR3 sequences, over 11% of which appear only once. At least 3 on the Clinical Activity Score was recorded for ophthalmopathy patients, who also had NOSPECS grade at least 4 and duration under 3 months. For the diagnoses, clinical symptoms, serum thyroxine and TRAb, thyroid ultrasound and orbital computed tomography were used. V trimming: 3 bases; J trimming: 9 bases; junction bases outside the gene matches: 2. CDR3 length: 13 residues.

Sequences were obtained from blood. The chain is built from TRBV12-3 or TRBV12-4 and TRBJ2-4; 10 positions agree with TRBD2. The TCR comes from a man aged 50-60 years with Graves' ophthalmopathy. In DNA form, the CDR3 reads TGTGCCAGCAGTTTCAGGACTAGCGGCATTCAGTACTTC. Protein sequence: CASSFRTSGIQYF.